These T cell receptor beta chains were read from a single sample in a study of cytomegalovirus exposure and HLA in healthy donors. Sequencing used immunoSEQ multiplex PCR; TCRdb keeps in-frame clones, though not all of them. The data hold approximately 200,000 clones, with roughly 79% observed a single time. The material sequenced was PBMCs. These receptors came from a woman younger than 35 in good health and CMV-seronegative. The CDR3 runs from the conserved cysteine through the conserved F or W. The D gene is left open where the match is weak. Not every row has a clone size; where given, it reads once, few, many or a size class.

CDR3 protein,CDR3 DNA,D gene,clone size,J gene,V gene
CASSWSGVPADTQYF,TGCGCCAGCAGCTGGTCGGGGGTTCCCGCAGATACGCAGTATTTT,-,-,TRBJ2-3,TRBV5-1
CSVRDTASEQYF,TGCAGCGTTCGGGACACGGCTTCTGAGCAGTACTTC,-,-,TRBJ2-7,TRBV29-1
CASTLQAGQDTEAFF,TGTGCCAGTACCCTACAGGCAGGGCAAGACACTGAAGCTTTCTTT,-,-,TRBJ1-1,TRBV19
CASSLARGQVNEQFF,TGCGCCAGCAGCTTGGCCAGGGGGCAGGTCAATGAGCAGTTCTTC,TRBD1,-,TRBJ2-1,TRBV5-1
CASLAGGTYNEQFF,TGTGCCAGCCTAGCGGGAGGAACCTACAATGAGCAGTTCTTC,TRBD2,-,TRBJ2-1,TRBV2
CASSFRQPPTEAFF,TGTGCCAGCAGCTTTAGACAGCCCCCCACTGAAGCTTTCTTT,-,-,TRBJ1-1,TRBV11-2
CSVEATGGWTEAFF,TGCAGCGTTGAGGCGACAGGGGGTTGGACTGAAGCTTTCTTT,TRBD1,-,TRBJ1-1,TRBV29-1
CASSDTGSYTF,TGTGCCAGTAGTGACACAGGGAGCTACACCTTC,-,-,TRBJ1-2,TRBV19
CASSSPRARVTTIYF,TGTGCCAGCAGCTCTCCTCGGGCCAGGGTGACCACCATATATTTT,-,-,TRBJ1-3,TRBV6-6
CASSVATSGSDEQFF,TGTGCCAGCAGCGTAGCTACTAGCGGGAGTGATGAGCAGTTCTTC,TRBD2,-,TRBJ2-1,TRBV9
CASSFGTGGNYGYTF,TGTGCCAGCAGTTTCGGGACAGGGGGCAACTATGGCTACACCTTC,TRBD1,once,TRBJ1-2,TRBV6-5
CASSIEGTLGSPLHF,TGTGCCAGCAGCATAGAGGGGACTTTAGGGTCACCCCTCCACTTT,-,-,TRBJ1-6,TRBV6-4
CASSQGTVEAFF,TGTGCCAGCAGCCAAGGGACAGTTGAAGCTTTCTTT,-,-,TRBJ1-1,TRBV14
CASARDTSGYGYTF,TGTGCCAGCGCCAGGGACACCTCGGGCTATGGCTACACCTTC,-,-,TRBJ1-2,TRBV7-2
CALRDRVVDTQYF,TGTGCTCTCCGGGACAGGGTCGTTGATACGCAGTATTTT,TRBD1,-,TRBJ2-3,TRBV28
CASSSGLAGEVYEQYF,TGTGCCAGCAGCTCGGGACTAGCGGGGGAAGTATACGAGCAGTACTTC,TRBD2,-,TRBJ2-7,TRBV7-2
CASSPPWLADNYNEQFF,TGTGCCAGCTCACCACCGTGGCTAGCGGATAACTACAATGAGCAGTTCTTC,TRBD2,-,TRBJ2-1,TRBV18
CASSYYGTGGGDEQFF,TGTGCCAGCAGTTACTATGGGACAGGGGGCGGCGATGAACAGTTCTTC,TRBD1,-,TRBJ2-1,TRBV6-5
CASRPGTGNTGELFF,TGCGCCAGCAGGCCTGGGACAGGGAACACCGGGGAGCTGTTTTTT,TRBD1,-,TRBJ2-2,TRBV10-1
CASSLDGQYYTF,TGCGCCAGCAGCTTGGATGGACAGTACTACACCTTC,-,-,TRBJ1-2,TRBV5-1
CASTASSASTDTQYF,TGTGCCAGCACCGCCTCTAGCGCAAGCACAGATACGCAGTATTTT,-,-,TRBJ2-3,TRBV6-1
CASSSLMSSYNSPLHF,TGTGCCAGCAGTTCTTTAATGAGCTCCTATAATTCACCCCTCCACTTT,-,-,TRBJ1-6,TRBV27
CASSYSTGQGTNEQYF,TGTGCCAGCAGTTACTCGACCGGACAGGGGACGAACGAGCAGTACTTC,TRBD1,-,TRBJ2-7,TRBV6-5
CASSMGSSYEQYF,TGTGCCAGTAGTATGGGCAGCTCCTACGAGCAGTACTTC,-,few,TRBJ2-7,TRBV19